The 10 T cell receptor beta chains below all came from one sample that was sequenced in a study of cytomegalovirus exposure and HLA in healthy donors. Primers included in the PCR were 60 Vbeta and 13 Jbeta primers. Measured with immunoSEQ multiplex PCR; TCRdb has only the in-frame clones, and not every one. This sample contains around 200,000 clones. Source material: PBMCs. These receptors all stem from a woman between 18 and 30 years old in good health and CMV-seropositive.

V is TRBV28 and J is TRBJ1-1; TRBD1 agrees at 8 bases. Per germline, CDR1 MDHEN and CDR2 SYDVKM. The length of the CDR3 is 17 residues. After removal of 5 bases from V and 2 bases from J, the junction contained 13 bases not matched to a gene. CDR3 sequence: CASSLTQGAHSNTEAFF. CDR3 coding DNA: TGTGCCAGCAGTCTAACCCAGGGGGCGCATTCAAACACTGAAGCTTTCTTT.

The chain links TRBV19 to TRBJ1-1, with D possibly matching TRBD1 (5 bases). Germline CDR1 is LNHDA and CDR2 is SQIVND (reference sequence). This CDR3 is 16 amino acids long. Trimming left V 5 bases short and J 4 bases short, with 20 bases between. CDR3 loop: CASSGGAATTITEAFF. The CDR3 DNA is TGTGCCAGTAGTGGAGGGGCAGCTACCACAATCACTGAAGCTTTCTTT. Full variable domain (missing parts from reference TRBV19 and TRBJ1-1): DGGITQSPKYLFRKEGQNVTLSCEQNLNHDAMYWYRQDPGQGLRLIYYSQIVNDFQKGDIAEGYSVSREKKESFPLTVTSAQKNPTAFYLCASSGGAATTITEAFFGQGTRLTVV.

V usage is TRBV7-2 and J usage is TRBJ1-1; 11 bases are shared with TRBD1. Per germline, CDR1 SGHTA and CDR2 FQGNSA. This CDR3 region has 15 residues. Trimming took 2 bases from V and 4 from J; bases not matched to a gene: 3. The CDR3 region is CASSLSGTGGTEAFF. Here the CDR3 DNA reads TGTGCCAGCAGCTTATCCGGGACAGGGGGCACTGAAGCTTTCTTT.

The V call is TRBV5-6, the J call TRBJ1-1, with 9 nucleotides matching TRBD1. V lost 3 bases, J lost 10 bases, and 7 bases stayed unmatched. CDR3 length: 13 residues. CDR1 SGHDT and CDR2 YYEEEE come from the germline V gene. CDR3 protein: CASSSQGARGAFF. The DNA of the CDR3 is TGTGCCAGCAGCTCACAGGGGGCGCGGGGAGCTTTCTTT.

About this clone itself: Other DNA sequences within the sample encode an identical CDR3. This chain joins TRBV7-2 and TRBJ1-2; D possibly corresponds to TRBD1 (6 bases). From germline, CDR1 is SGHTA and CDR2 FQGNSA. The CDR3 has 13 amino acids. V dropped 5 bases and J dropped 2 bases, with 9 bases sitting between them. CDR3 sequence reads: CASSLGQNYGYTF. DNA of the CDR3: TGTGCCAGCAGCCTTGGACAGAACTATGGCTACACCTTC.

V usage is TRBV19 and J usage is TRBJ2-1; 15 nucleotides match TRBD2. CDR1 and CDR2 (germline): LNHDA, SQIVND (reference sequence). V was clipped by 4 bases and J by 6 bases; unmatched bases: 1. This CDR3 is 15 amino acids long. The CDR3 DNA reads as TGTGCCAGTAGTAGGACTAGCGGGAGGGCCAATGAGCAGTTCTTC. Protein product: CASSRTSGRANEQFF. The full variable domain, completed using reference TRBV19 and TRBJ2-1, is DGGITQSPKYLFRKEGQNVTLSCEQNLNHDAMYWYRQDPGQGLRLIYYSQIVNDFQKGDIAEGYSVSREKKESFPLTVTSAQKNPTAFYLCASSRTSGRANEQFFGPGTRLTVL.

The V and J genes are TRBV25-1 and TRBJ1-1; D is unclear. V was trimmed by 4 bases and J by 4 bases, leaving 13 bases between them. Germline CDR1 is MGHDK and CDR2 is SYGVNS. The CDR3 runs to 14 residues. CDR3 coding DNA: TGTGCCAGCAGTGTTGGAGTTGAGGGCACTGAAGCTTTCTTT. It encodes CASSVGVEGTEAFF.

This chain joins TRBV6-4 and TRBJ2-1; 7 bases map to TRBD2. The CDR3 runs 13 residues. Per germline, CDR1 MRHNA and CDR2 SNTAGT. J lost 4 bases, V lost 3 bases, and 0 bases had no gene match. CDR3 protein: CASSEREYNEQFF. The CDR3 DNA reads as TGTGCCAGCAGTGAGCGGGAGTACAATGAGCAGTTCTTC.

This chain links TRBV4-1 with TRBJ2-1; a weak D match, TRBD1 (5 bases). This CDR3 has 16 amino acids. The germline gives CDR1 MGHRA, CDR2 YSYEKL. Trimming took off 9 bases at V and 2 bases at J, with 20 bases between the two ends. The CDR3 sequence is CASRPLGSTAYNEQFF. The CDR3 DNA reads as TGCGCCAGTAGGCCCCTCGGCTCGACAGCCTACAATGAGCAGTTCTTC.

The chain recombines TRBV9 with TRBJ2-7, with 7 bases identical to TRBD1. The CDR3 consists of 14 residues. Germline CDR1 and CDR2: SGDLS and YYNGEE. With V trimmed by 4 bases and J by 2 bases, 6 bases remained unmatched. CDR3 sequence reads: CASSQGDNPYEQYF. CDR3 coding DNA: TGTGCCAGCAGCCAGGGGGATAACCCCTACGAGCAGTACTTC.